Listed here are 20 T cell receptor beta chains from one sample, sequenced in a study of T-cell memory formation after mild COVID-19. Each CDR3 protein is one row after TCRdb ran MiXCR on the 5' RACE reads. This table has about 130,000 distinct CDR3 sequences, approximately 6.2% appearing once. Material: PBMCs or a T cell subset sorted from them (not recorded which). The receptors here all came from an adult woman who had mild COVID-19 (a few samples of this study predate the infection). Cell type and time point are not known.

This clonotype came up many times. V and J are TRBV5-1 and TRBJ1-4; 10 positions match TRBD1. The ends lost 4 bases at V and 6 bases at J; junction bases unmatched: 3. The germline CDR1 and CDR2 sequences are SGHRS and YFSETQ. The CDR3 consists of 14 residues. CDR3 sequence: CASSVGTGDEKLFF. For the CDR3, the DNA is TGCGCCAGCAGCGTCGGGACAGGGGATGAAAAACTGTTTTTT.

Concerning this clonotype: A read error may produce the germline difference seen at one junction end. This chain uses TRBV7-9 with TRBJ1-1; 7 bases align to TRBD1. The CDR3 sequence is 13 residues long. Per germline, CDR1 SEHNR and CDR2 FQNEAQ (reference sequence). The CDR3 sequence is CASSETGNTEAFF. The DNA of the CDR3 is TGTGCCAGCAGCGAGACAGGGAACACTGAGGCTTTCTTT.

The chain recombines TRBV18 with TRBJ2-2, with D possibly being TRBD1 (6 bases). Per the germline V gene, CDR1 is KGHSH and CDR2 is LQKENI. This CDR3 is built from 16 residues. Trimming removed 4 bases at V and 4 bases at J, with 16 bases between. The CDR3 is CASSQAGAPGTGELFF. CDR3 nucleotide sequence: TGTGCCAGCTCACAGGCAGGGGCTCCGGGCACCGGGGAGCTGTTTTTT.

The J gene is TRBJ2-1, the V gene TRBV5-8, with 8 bases that match TRBD2. The CDR3 spans 16 residues. CDR1 and CDR2 (germline): SGHTS, YDEGEE. The junction had 6 bases not matched to a gene; V was cut back by 1 base and J by 3 bases. DNA for the CDR3: TGTGCCAGCAGCTTGCGCCAGCGGGGGCACTACAATGAGCAGTTCTTC. Translating gives CASSLRQRGHYNEQFF.

The chain joins TRBV5-1 to TRBJ1-5; TRBD1 agrees at 9 bases. Trimming took 4 bases from V and 2 from J; bases not matched to a gene: 4. Per germline, CDR1 SGHRS and CDR2 YFSETQ. This CDR3 region has 15 residues. CDR3 nucleotides: TGCGCCAGCAGCCCATGGACAGGGGGCAATCAGCCCCAGCATTTT. It codes for CASSPWTGGNQPQHF.

V is TRBV12-3 or TRBV12-4 and J is TRBJ1-5; TRBD1 is a possible D gene (5 bases). The V end was cut by 6 bases, the J end by 0 bases, with 15 bases between. This CDR3 region has 16 residues. CDR3 bases: TGTGCCAGCAGCCCCCCCGGGGCCCCTAGCAATCAGCCCCAGCATTTT. This encodes CASSPPGAPSNQPQHF.

The V and J genes are TRBV4-2 and TRBJ1-5; a possible D gene is TRBD1 (6 bases). CDR3 size: 15 residues. V lost 0 bases and J lost 6, with 12 bases in between. Germline V CDR1 and CDR2: LGHNA, YNFKEQ. The CDR3 loop is CASSQDGQGIQPQHF. The CDR3 DNA reads TGTGCCAGCAGCCAAGATGGGCAGGGGATTCAGCCCCAGCATTTT.

The chain has TRBV4-1 and TRBJ1-1; 8 bases map to TRBD1. CDR1 is MGHRA and CDR2 is YSYEKL in the germline V gene. Trimming removed 0 bases from V and 1 base from J; junction bases left unmatched: 4. The CDR3 length is 16 residues. In DNA form, the CDR3 reads TGCGCCAGCAGCCAAGATCCCAGGGGGCGGAACACTGAAGCTTTCTTT. It codes for CASSQDPRGRNTEAFF.

The CDR3 DNA reads as TGCAGTGCTAGAGTGGAACAGGGAGCGGGCGAGCAGTACTTC. This gives the protein CSARVEQGAGEQYF. The chain combines TRBV20-1 with TRBJ2-7; possibly TRBD1 or TRBD2 for D (6 bases each). CDR1 DFQATT and CDR2 SNEGSKA come from the germline V gene (reference sequence). V was trimmed by 1 base and J by 6 bases, leaving 16 bases between them. The CDR3 loop spans 14 amino acids.

There are a few counts of this clonotype. V and J are TRBV29-1 and TRBJ1-1; D is uncertain. Trimming pared 0 bases from V and 1 base from J, leaving 9 bases between. The V gene's germline CDR1 is SQVTM and CDR2 ANQGSEA. This CDR3 is built from 14 residues. The CDR3 loop reads CSVEDQASNTEAFF. CDR3 nucleotide sequence: TGCAGCGTTGAAGATCAGGCGTCGAACACTGAAGCTTTCTTT.

The rearrangement links TRBV4-2 to TRBJ2-3; 7 bases are a match to TRBD2. The germline gives CDR1 LGHNA, CDR2 YNFKEQ. V was pared by 0 bases and J by 6 bases, with 3 bases of the junction left unmatched. This CDR3 has 14 residues. In DNA form, the CDR3 reads TGTGCCAGCAGCCAAGACGGGGGGAGGGATACGCAGTATTTT. Translated, it gives CASSQDGGRDTQYF.

The chain carries TRBV4-3 and TRBJ2-7; 7 nucleotides agree with TRBD2. V trimming: 2 bases; J trimming: 0 bases; junction bases outside the gene matches: 7. The CDR3 is 16 residues long. The germline gives CDR1 LGHNA, CDR2 YSLEER. The CDR3, as DNA: TGCGCCAGCAGCCAACGGGGAGGGCTTCTCTCCTACGAGCAGTACTTC. Its protein is CASSQRGGLLSYEQYF.

This clonotype has ten or more counts. The chain couples TRBV6-5 to TRBJ2-6, with D unclear. From germline, CDR1 is MNHEY and CDR2 SVGAGI. CDR3 size: 16 residues. Trimming pared 0 bases from V and 0 bases from J, leaving 6 bases between. CDR3 DNA: TGTGCCAGCAGTTACTCGAGGTACTCTGGGGCCAACGTCCTGACTTTC. Encoded protein: CASSYSRYSGANVLTF.

The gene calls are TRBV7-2 and TRBJ2-5; D is unclear. From germline, CDR1 is SGHTA and CDR2 FQGNSA. V lost 4 bases and J 2 bases, leaving 17 bases between the germline ends. This CDR3 spans 16 amino acids. DNA for the CDR3: TGTGCCAGCAGCTCAAGGCCAACTACCATGCAAGAGACCCAGTACTTC. Translation gives CASSSRPTTMQETQYF. The full variable domain, with the rest looked up from reference TRBV7-2 and TRBJ2-5, is GAGVSQSPSNKVTEKGKDVELRCDPISGHTALYWYRQSLGQGLEFLIYFQGNSAPDKSGLPSDRFSAERTGGSVSTLTIQRTQQEDSAVYLCASSSRPTTMQETQYFGPGTRLLVL.

This clonotype was seen ten or more times. The chain carries TRBV5-1 and TRBJ2-3; D not certain. The germline gives CDR1 SGHRS, CDR2 YFSETQ. With 4 bases removed from V and 6 bases from J, the gap between germline ends came to 15 bases. The CDR3 contains 14 residues. CDR3 loop: CASSVASQLDTQYF. The CDR3 DNA follows: TGCGCCAGCAGCGTGGCTTCCCAATTGGATACGCAGTATTTT. Complete variable domain (other parts from reference TRBV5-1 and TRBJ2-3): KAGVTQTPRYLIKTRGQQVTLSCSPISGHRSVSWYQQTPGQGLQFLFEYFSETQRNKGNFPGRFSGRQFSNSRSEMNVSTLELGDSALYLCASSVASQLDTQYFGPGTRLTVL.

With regard to this clonotype: At one end the junction does not follow the germline gene, possibly because of a read error. The V and J genes are TRBV3-1 and TRBJ2-5; no clear D. The CDR3 has 11 residues. The germline CDR1 and CDR2 sequences are LGHDT and YNNKEL (reference sequence). The CDR3 DNA is TGTGCCAGCAGGTACCAAAAGACCCAGTACTTC. Its protein product is CASRYQKTQYF.

This clonotype has a count of ten or more. The chain combines TRBV12-3 or TRBV12-4 with TRBJ2-3; D is undetermined. The CDR3 contains 12 residues. Trimming shortened V by 6 bases and J by 6 bases, and 10 bases separated the two germline ends. The CDR3, as DNA: TGTGCCAGCAGAACCCGAAGGGATACGCAGTATTTT. Its translation: CASRTRRDTQYF.

The chain is built from TRBV6-6 and TRBJ1-5, with D hard to call. Trimming stripped 8 bases from V and 7 bases from J, with 24 bases between. CDR1 MNHNY and CDR2 SVGAGI come from the germline V gene (reference sequence). CDR3 length equals 16 residues. Here the CDR3 reads CASDSGVIREGQPQHF. CDR3 nucleotides: TGTGCCAGCGATTCTGGTGTTATCCGGGAGGGACAGCCCCAGCATTTT.

This chain uses TRBV19 with TRBJ2-2; possibly TRBD2 for D (5 bases). In germline, CDR1 is LNHDA, CDR2 SQIVND (reference sequence). V lost 5 bases to trimming and J lost 7 bases, with 8 bases between them. The CDR3 has 12 amino acids. In DNA form, the CDR3 reads TGTGCCAGTAGTCCGGAGGTCGGGGAGCTGTTTTTT. Translated: CASSPEVGELFF.

This clonotype showed up just a few times. The V gene is TRBV7-9, the J gene TRBJ2-7; 9 bases match TRBD2. The CDR3 is made up of 17 amino acids. The germline CDR1 and CDR2 sequences are SEHNR and FQNEAQ (reference sequence). With 1 base clipped from V and 2 bases from J, the junction kept 9 bases outside the gene matches. DNA for the CDR3: TGTGCCAGCAGCTTAGGGATTCGACTAGCGGCCGCCTACGAGCAGTACTTC. This gives the protein CASSLGIRLAAAYEQYF. The variable domain in full, completed from reference TRBV7-9 and TRBJ2-7, reads DTGVSQNPRHKITKRGQNVTFRCDPISEHNRLYWYRQTLGQGPEFLTYFQNEAQLEKSRLLSDRFSAERPKGSFSTLEIQRTEQGDSAMYLCASSLGIRLAAAYEQYFGPGTRLTVT.